This is a list of T cell receptor beta chains from one sample in a study of T cells after yellow fever vaccination. TCRdb used MiXCR to reprocess the 5' RACE reads, holding one entry per CDR3 protein. The data hold over 250,000 distinct CDR3 sequences, with over 3.5% observed a single time. The starting material was PBMCs, obtained 5 days after the yellow fever booster vaccination. These receptor sequences come from a man aged 18 to 30 who received the YFV17D yellow fever vaccine. CDR3s include the opening cysteine and the closing phenylalanine or tryptophan. Fields, in order: clone size, J gene, V gene, D gene, CDR3 DNA, CDR3 protein. A D gene is named only where the DNA matches it firmly. Clone size is given for some rows only: seen once, a few or many times, or a class if the clone is expanded.

size: few
J: TRBJ1-1
V: TRBV4-1
D: -
DNA: TGCGCCAGCAGCCAAAACTACCCCCGAAATGGATTGAACACTGAAGCTTTCTTT
CDR3: CASSQNYPRNGLNTEAFF

size: few
J: TRBJ1-2
V: TRBV7-3
D: -
DNA: TGTGCCAGCAGCCCACAGGGTCGGGGCTATGGCTACACCTTC
CDR3: CASSPQGRGYGYTF

size: few
J: TRBJ2-1
V: TRBV7-2
D: -
DNA: TGTGCCAGCAGCTTCGGAGGGATAAGCAATGAGCAGTTCTTC
CDR3: CASSFGGISNEQFF

size: many
J: TRBJ1-2
V: TRBV5-5
D: -
DNA: TGTGCCAGCAGCCCAGACACCATCGAGAACTATGGCTACACCTTC
CDR3: CASSPDTIENYGYTF

size: few
J: TRBJ1-1
V: TRBV6-5
D: -
DNA: TGTGCCAGCAGTTACATGGACAAAGCTTTCTTT
CDR3: CASSYMDKAFF

size: -
J: TRBJ2-5
V: TRBV20-1
D: TRBD2
DNA: TGCAGTGCTAGAGTGCGGGACTATTTAGAGACCCAGTACTTC
CDR3: CSARVRDYLETQYF

size: many
J: TRBJ2-5
V: TRBV5-5
D: -
DNA: TGTGCCAGCAGCTTCTACCCGGGCCAAGAGACCCAGTACTTC
CDR3: CASSFYPGQETQYF

size: -
J: TRBJ1-5
V: TRBV6-2/TRBV6-3
D: TRBD1
DNA: TGTGCCAGCAGTTCTGGGAGGGGGCGAGGGCAGCCCCAGCATTTT
CDR3: CASSSGRGRGQPQHF

size: -
J: TRBJ1-1
V: TRBV19
D: TRBD1
DNA: TGTGCCAGTAATTACAGGGGAATGAACACTGAAGCTTTCTTT
CDR3: CASNYRGMNTEAFF

size: -
J: TRBJ2-6
V: TRBV20-1
D: TRBD1
DNA: TGCAGTGCTAGGACAGGGGCCTCTGGGGCCAACGTCCTGACTTTC
CDR3: CSARTGASGANVLTF

size: few
J: TRBJ1-2
V: TRBV24-1
D: -
DNA: TGTGCCACCAGAGCGGACAGCCACCCCTATGGCTACACCTTC
CDR3: CATRADSHPYGYTF

size: few
J: TRBJ2-2
V: TRBV12-3/TRBV12-4
D: TRBD2
DNA: TGTGCCAGCAGCCGGGACTACTTAAACACCGGGGAGCTGTTTTTT
CDR3: CASSRDYLNTGELFF

size: -
J: TRBJ1-4
V: TRBV6-1
D: -
DNA: TGTGCCAGCAGTCCGGGCCATACTAATGAAAAACTGTTTTTT
CDR3: CASSPGHTNEKLFF

size: few
J: TRBJ1-4
V: TRBV20-1
D: -
DNA: TGCAGTGCTCCCGCGGACGGCGGGGAAAAACTGTTTTTT
CDR3: CSAPADGGEKLFF

size: -
J: TRBJ1-5
V: TRBV20-1
D: -
DNA: TGCAGTGCTACCGAGGGGGTGCCCCAGCATTTT
CDR3: CSATEGVPQHF

size: -
J: TRBJ1-2
V: TRBV12-3/TRBV12-4
D: TRBD1
DNA: TGTGCCAGCAGTGGACAGGCTACCTATGGCTACACCTTC
CDR3: CASSGQATYGYTF

size: many
J: TRBJ2-4
V: TRBV7-8
D: TRBD2
DNA: TGTGCCAGCAGCTTATGGTATAGCGGGCCCGAAAACATTCAGTACTTC
CDR3: CASSLWYSGPENIQYF

size: few
J: TRBJ2-5
V: TRBV9
D: TRBD2
DNA: TGTGCCAGCAGTAGCGGGGGGCCGAGCGAGACCCAGTACTTC
CDR3: CASSSGGPSETQYF

size: -
J: TRBJ2-3
V: TRBV18
D: TRBD2
DNA: TGTGCCAGCTCGCGAGCTAATAGCGGGGGTGATACGCAGTATTTT
CDR3: CASSRANSGGDTQYF

size: many
J: TRBJ2-5
V: TRBV20-1
D: TRBD1
DNA: TGCAGTGCTAGGTGGGACAGGGATGAGACCCAGTACTTC
CDR3: CSARWDRDETQYF

size: few
J: TRBJ2-2
V: TRBV5-4
D: -
DNA: TGTGCCAGCAGCTGGGGGGGCACGGGTACCGGGGAGCTGTTTTTT
CDR3: CASSWGGTGTGELFF

size: few
J: TRBJ2-3
V: TRBV5-1
D: -
DNA: TGCGCCAGCAGCTTGGACGTGGGGGATACGCAGTATTTT
CDR3: CASSLDVGDTQYF

size: many
J: TRBJ2-2
V: TRBV5-6
D: -
DNA: TGTGCCAGCAGCTTGGAATCCGGGGGTCGGACCGGGGAGCTGTTTTTT
CDR3: CASSLESGGRTGELFF

size: few
J: TRBJ1-2
V: TRBV4-1
D: -
DNA: TGCGCCAGCAGCCAAGATGGGGGGAACTTTTACTATGGCTACACCTTC
CDR3: CASSQDGGNFYYGYTF

size: many
J: TRBJ1-1
V: TRBV20-1
D: -
DNA: TGCAGTGCTAGAGAATCGCCTGTGATCTCTGAAGCTTTCTTT
CDR3: CSARESPVISEAFF

size: -
J: TRBJ2-3
V: TRBV14
D: -
DNA: TGTGCCAGCAGCTATCGCTGGACTACCCAGGGAGATACGCAGTATTTT
CDR3: CASSYRWTTQGDTQYF

size: many
J: TRBJ2-7
V: TRBV20-1
D: TRBD1
DNA: TGCAGCGTTATGCGACAGGGGGTCTCCTACGAGCAGTACTTC
CDR3: CSVMRQGVSYEQYF

size: -
J: TRBJ2-2
V: TRBV5-1
D: -
DNA: TGCGCCAGCAGCTCGCCCACCGGGGAGCTGTTTTTT
CDR3: CASSSPTGELFF

size: few
J: TRBJ1-4
V: TRBV20-1
D: TRBD1
DNA: TGCAGTGCTAGATCCCGGGACAGGGGGAGTGAAAAACTGTTTTTT
CDR3: CSARSRDRGSEKLFF

size: -
J: TRBJ1-2
V: TRBV6-2/TRBV6-3
D: TRBD1
DNA: TGTGCCAGCAGTGCTCCGGGACAGGGGGCAGGCTACACCTTC
CDR3: CASSAPGQGAGYTF

size: few
J: TRBJ1-1
V: TRBV7-9
D: -
DNA: TGTGCCAGCAGCTCAGTGGACAGTCCAATACGAGCTTTCTTT
CDR3: CASSSVDSPIRAFF

size: many
J: TRBJ1-6
V: TRBV5-1
D: -
DNA: TGCGCCAGCAGCACCGGGACGATGAATTCACCCCTCCACTTT
CDR3: CASSTGTMNSPLHF

size: many
J: TRBJ2-5
V: TRBV15
D: -
DNA: TGTGCCACCAGCAGAGACCAGAGAGAGACCCAGTACTTC
CDR3: CATSRDQRETQYF

size: -
J: TRBJ2-5
V: TRBV6-5
D: TRBD2
DNA: TGTGCCAGCAGCTCCACCGGGACTAGGGGCTGGAGGGGCTGGGCCCAGTACTTC
CDR3: CASSSTGTRGWRGWAQYF

size: many
J: TRBJ1-1
V: TRBV5-1
D: -
DNA: TGCGCCAGCAGCTTAGACCTGGTGGGAAAGGCTTTCTTT
CDR3: CASSLDLVGKAFF

size: -
J: TRBJ2-5
V: TRBV19
D: -
DNA: TGTGCCACCGGGAGGACCAGGGGGGAGACCCAGTACTTC
CDR3: CATGRTRGETQYF

size: few
J: TRBJ1-2
V: TRBV29-1
D: -
DNA: TGCAGCGTTGAAGATAATAACTATGGCTACACCTTC
CDR3: CSVEDNNYGYTF

size: -
J: TRBJ2-7
V: TRBV7-2
D: TRBD1
DNA: TGTGCCAGCAGCTTCCCGGACAGGGGAAGGTTCGAGCAGTACTTC
CDR3: CASSFPDRGRFEQYF

size: few
J: TRBJ2-3
V: TRBV4-1
D: -
DNA: TGCGCCAGCAGGCACGGGACCGATACGCAGTATTTT
CDR3: CASRHGTDTQYF

size: -
J: TRBJ2-3
V: TRBV15
D: -
DNA: TGTGCCACCGGCGGAGGTACAGATACGCAGTATTTT
CDR3: CATGGGTDTQYF

size: few
J: TRBJ1-4
V: TRBV10-3
D: -
DNA: TGTGCCATCAGTGTTGACAGGCCTAATGAAAAACTGTTTTTT
CDR3: CAISVDRPNEKLFF

size: few
J: TRBJ1-4
V: TRBV30
D: TRBD1
DNA: TGTGCCTGGAGTCTTTCGGGACAGGGAAGAGAAAAACTGTTTTTT
CDR3: CAWSLSGQGREKLFF

size: -
J: TRBJ2-2
V: TRBV19
D: -
DNA: TGTGCCAGTAGTACCGATAGCAGGGTTCGGAACACCGGGGAGCTGTTTTTT
CDR3: CASSTDSRVRNTGELFF

size: -
J: TRBJ1-6
V: TRBV20-1
D: TRBD1
DNA: TGCAGTGCTACTACAGCCGGGACAGGGCGCTCACCCCTCCACTTT
CDR3: CSATTAGTGRSPLHF

size: few
J: TRBJ1-5
V: TRBV12-3/TRBV12-4
D: -
DNA: TGTGCCAGCAGCCTAAGGTATAGCAATCAGCCCCAGCATTTT
CDR3: CASSLRYSNQPQHF

size: few
J: TRBJ2-3
V: TRBV28
D: -
DNA: TGTGCCAGCAGTTTAGCGAGGTCGTCAGATACGCAGTATTTT
CDR3: CASSLARSSDTQYF

size: few
J: TRBJ2-3
V: TRBV5-1
D: TRBD2
DNA: TGCGCCAGCAGCCTCGGACTAGCGGTAGATACGCAGTATTTT
CDR3: CASSLGLAVDTQYF

size: many
J: TRBJ1-6
V: TRBV5-1
D: -
DNA: TGCGCCAGCCGTGAGGGCTATAATTCACCCCTCCACTTT
CDR3: CASREGYNSPLHF

size: many
J: TRBJ1-1
V: TRBV4-1
D: -
DNA: TGCGCCAGCAGCCCAGGGAAGCTCGCTGAAGCTTTCTTT
CDR3: CASSPGKLAEAFF

size: -
J: TRBJ1-1
V: TRBV12-3/TRBV12-4
D: TRBD1
DNA: TGTGCCAGCAGTTTTAGACAGGGGGTCCCTGAAGCTTTCTTT
CDR3: CASSFRQGVPEAFF

size: few
J: TRBJ1-2
V: TRBV5-1
D: -
DNA: TGCGCCAGCGGGGGTGACGGCGTAGGGCAGAAGCACTATGGCTACACCTTC
CDR3: CASGGDGVGQKHYGYTF

size: few
J: TRBJ2-4
V: TRBV5-1
D: -
DNA: TGCGCCAGCAGCTTGGCCACAGGGAGGATGGGGAACATTCAGTACTTC
CDR3: CASSLATGRMGNIQYF

size: -
J: TRBJ2-3
V: TRBV7-9
D: -
DNA: TGTGCCAGCAGCTTAACAGGATCTAGCACAGATACGCAGTATTTT
CDR3: CASSLTGSSTDTQYF

size: few
J: TRBJ1-2
V: TRBV5-1
D: -
DNA: TGCGCCAGCAGCGAAGGGGACACGGCCGCCCTATATGGCTACACCTTC
CDR3: CASSEGDTAALYGYTF

size: few
J: TRBJ2-4
V: TRBV20-1
D: -
DNA: TGCAGTGCTCAGGTCGACATTCAGTACTTC
CDR3: CSAQVDIQYF